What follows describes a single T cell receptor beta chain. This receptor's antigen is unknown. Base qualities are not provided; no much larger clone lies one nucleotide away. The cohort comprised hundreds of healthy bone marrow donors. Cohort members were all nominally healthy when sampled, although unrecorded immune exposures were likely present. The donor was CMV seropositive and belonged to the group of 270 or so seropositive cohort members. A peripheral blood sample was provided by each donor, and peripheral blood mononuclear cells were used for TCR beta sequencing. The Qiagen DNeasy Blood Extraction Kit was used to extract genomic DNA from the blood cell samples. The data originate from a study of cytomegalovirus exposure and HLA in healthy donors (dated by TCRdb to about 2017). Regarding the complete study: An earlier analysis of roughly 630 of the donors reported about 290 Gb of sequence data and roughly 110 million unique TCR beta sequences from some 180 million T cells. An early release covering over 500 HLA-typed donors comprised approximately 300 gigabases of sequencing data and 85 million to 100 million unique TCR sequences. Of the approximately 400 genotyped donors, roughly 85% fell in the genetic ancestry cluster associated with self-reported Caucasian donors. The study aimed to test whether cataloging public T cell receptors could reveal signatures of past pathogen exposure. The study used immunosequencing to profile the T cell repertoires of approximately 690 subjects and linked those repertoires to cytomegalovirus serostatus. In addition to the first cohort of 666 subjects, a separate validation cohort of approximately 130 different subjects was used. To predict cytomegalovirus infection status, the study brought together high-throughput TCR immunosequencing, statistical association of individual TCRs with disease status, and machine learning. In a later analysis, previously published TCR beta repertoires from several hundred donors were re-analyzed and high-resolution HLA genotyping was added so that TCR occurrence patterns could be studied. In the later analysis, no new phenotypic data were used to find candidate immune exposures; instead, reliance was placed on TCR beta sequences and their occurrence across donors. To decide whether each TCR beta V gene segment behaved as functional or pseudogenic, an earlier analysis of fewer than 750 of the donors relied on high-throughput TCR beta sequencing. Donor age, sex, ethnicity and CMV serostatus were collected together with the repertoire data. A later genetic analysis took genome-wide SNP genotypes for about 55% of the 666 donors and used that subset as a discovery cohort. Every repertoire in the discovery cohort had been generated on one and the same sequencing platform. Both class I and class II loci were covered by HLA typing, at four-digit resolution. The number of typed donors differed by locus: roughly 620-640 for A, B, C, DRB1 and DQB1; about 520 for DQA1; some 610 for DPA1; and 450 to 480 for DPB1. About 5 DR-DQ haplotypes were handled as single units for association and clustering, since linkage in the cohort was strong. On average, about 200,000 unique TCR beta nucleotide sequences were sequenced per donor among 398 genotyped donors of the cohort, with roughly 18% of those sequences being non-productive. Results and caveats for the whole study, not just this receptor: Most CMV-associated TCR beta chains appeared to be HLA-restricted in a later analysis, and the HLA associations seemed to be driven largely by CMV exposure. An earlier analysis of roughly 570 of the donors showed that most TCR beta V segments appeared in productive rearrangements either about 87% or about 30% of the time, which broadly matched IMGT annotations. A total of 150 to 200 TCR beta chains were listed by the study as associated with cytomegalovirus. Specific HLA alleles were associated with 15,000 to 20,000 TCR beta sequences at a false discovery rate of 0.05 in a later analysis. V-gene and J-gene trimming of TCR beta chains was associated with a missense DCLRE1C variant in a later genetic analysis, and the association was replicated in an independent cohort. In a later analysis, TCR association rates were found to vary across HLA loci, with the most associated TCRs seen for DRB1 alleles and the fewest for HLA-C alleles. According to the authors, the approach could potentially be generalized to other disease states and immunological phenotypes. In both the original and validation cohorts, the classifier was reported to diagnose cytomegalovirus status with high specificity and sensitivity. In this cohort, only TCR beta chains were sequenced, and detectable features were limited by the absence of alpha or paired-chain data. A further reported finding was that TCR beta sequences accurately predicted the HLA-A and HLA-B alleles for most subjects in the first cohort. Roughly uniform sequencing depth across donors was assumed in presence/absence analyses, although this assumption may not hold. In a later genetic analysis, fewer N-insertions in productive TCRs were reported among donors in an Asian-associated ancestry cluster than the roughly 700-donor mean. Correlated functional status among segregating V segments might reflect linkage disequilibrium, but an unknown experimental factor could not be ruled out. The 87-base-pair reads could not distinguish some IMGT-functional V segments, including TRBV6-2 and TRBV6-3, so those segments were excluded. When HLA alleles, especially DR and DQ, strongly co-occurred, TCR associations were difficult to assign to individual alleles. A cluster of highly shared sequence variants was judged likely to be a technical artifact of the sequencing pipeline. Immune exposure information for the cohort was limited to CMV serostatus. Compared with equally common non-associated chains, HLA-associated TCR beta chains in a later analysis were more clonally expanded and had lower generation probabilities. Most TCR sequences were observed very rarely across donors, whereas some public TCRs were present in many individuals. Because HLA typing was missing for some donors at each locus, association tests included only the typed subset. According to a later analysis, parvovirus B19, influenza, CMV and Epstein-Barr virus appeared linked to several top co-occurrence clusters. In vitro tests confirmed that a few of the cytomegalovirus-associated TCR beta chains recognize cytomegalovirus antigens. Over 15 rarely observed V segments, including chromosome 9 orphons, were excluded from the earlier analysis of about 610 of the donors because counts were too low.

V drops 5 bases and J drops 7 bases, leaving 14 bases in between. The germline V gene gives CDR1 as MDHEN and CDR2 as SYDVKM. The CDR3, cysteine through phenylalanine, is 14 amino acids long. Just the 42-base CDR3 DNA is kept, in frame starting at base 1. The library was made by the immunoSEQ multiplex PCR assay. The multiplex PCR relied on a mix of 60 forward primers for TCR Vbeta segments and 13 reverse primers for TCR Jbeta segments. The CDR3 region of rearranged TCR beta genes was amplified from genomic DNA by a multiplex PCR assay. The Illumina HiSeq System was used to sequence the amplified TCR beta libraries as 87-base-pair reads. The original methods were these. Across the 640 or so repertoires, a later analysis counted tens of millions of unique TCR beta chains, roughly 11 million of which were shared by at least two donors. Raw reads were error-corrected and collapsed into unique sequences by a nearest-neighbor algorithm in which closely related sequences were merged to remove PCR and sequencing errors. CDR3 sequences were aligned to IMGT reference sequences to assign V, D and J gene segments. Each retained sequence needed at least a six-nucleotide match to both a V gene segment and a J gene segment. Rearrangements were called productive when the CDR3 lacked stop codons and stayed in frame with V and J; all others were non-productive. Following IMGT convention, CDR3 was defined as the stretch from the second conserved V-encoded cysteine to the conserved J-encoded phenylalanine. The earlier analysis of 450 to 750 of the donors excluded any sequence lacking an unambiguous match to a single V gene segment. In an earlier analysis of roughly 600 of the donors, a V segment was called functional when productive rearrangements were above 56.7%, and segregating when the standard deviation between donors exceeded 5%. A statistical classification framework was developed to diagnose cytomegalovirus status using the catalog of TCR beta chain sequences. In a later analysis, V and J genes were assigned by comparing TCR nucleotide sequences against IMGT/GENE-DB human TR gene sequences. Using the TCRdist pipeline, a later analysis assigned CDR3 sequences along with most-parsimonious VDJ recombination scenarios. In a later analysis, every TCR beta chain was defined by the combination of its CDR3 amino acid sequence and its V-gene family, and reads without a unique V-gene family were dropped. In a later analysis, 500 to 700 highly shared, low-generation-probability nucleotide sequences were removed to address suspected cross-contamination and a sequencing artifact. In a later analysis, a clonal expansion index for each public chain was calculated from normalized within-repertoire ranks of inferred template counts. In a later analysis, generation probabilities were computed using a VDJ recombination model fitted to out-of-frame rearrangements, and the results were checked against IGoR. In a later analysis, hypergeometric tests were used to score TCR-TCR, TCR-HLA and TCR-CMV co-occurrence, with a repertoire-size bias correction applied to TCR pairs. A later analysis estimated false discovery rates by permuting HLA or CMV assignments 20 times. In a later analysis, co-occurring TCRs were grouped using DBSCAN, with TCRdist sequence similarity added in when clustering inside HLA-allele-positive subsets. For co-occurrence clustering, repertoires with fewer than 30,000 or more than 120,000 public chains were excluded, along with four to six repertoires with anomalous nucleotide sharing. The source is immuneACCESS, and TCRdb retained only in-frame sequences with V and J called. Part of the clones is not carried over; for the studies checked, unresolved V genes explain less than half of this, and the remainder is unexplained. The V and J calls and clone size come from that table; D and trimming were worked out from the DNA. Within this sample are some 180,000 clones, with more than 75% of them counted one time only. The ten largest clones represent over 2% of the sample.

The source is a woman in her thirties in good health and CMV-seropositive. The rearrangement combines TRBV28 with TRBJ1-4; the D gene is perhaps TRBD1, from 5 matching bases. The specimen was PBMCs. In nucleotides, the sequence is TGTGCCAGCAGTCCGGGACTTGGGGGTGAAAAACTGTTTTTT. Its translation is CASSPGLGGEKLFF.